This entry concerns a single T cell receptor (beta chain). Its target is not known. Primers: 60 Vbeta forward and 13 Jbeta reverse. TCRdb's copy holds only in-frame clones and misses some; the assay was immunoSEQ multiplex PCR. The table has 160,000 or so clones, about 68% seen once; the top ten hold around 2.4%. This sample stems from a study of cytomegalovirus exposure and HLA in healthy donors. Findings of the study overall: What a later analysis reportedly showed was that an Asian-associated ancestry cluster had fewer N-insertions than the roughly 670-donor mean. Associated with cytomegalovirus, according to the listing, were 150 to 200 TCR beta chains. Earlier analysis found most TCR beta V segments productive about 87% or about 30% of the time.

Germline CDR1 is MDHEN and CDR2 is SYDVKM. V was cut by 10 bases and J by 9 bases, with 11 bases left in between. The CDR3 is 10 amino acids. The receptor was isolated from a female donor in good health and CMV-seronegative. Sequences were obtained from PBMCs. The rearrangement joins TRBV28 to TRBJ2-3; TRBD2 might be the D (6 bases). CDR3 sequence reads: CATGGNTQYF. CDR3 coding DNA: TGTGCCACAGGAGGGAACACGCAGTATTTT.